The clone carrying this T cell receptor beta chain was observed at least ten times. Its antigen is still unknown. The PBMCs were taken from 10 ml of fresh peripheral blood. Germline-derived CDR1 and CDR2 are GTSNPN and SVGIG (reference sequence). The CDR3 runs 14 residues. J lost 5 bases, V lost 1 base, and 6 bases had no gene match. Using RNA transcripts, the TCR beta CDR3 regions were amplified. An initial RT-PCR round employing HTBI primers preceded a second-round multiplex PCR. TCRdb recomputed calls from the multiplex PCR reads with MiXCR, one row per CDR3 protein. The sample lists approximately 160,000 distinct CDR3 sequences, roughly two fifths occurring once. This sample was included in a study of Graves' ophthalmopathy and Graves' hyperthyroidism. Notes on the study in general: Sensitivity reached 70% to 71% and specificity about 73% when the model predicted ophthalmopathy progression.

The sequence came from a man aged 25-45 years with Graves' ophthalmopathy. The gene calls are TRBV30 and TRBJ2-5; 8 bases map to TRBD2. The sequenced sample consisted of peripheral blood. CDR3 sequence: CAWSAGGGSETQYF. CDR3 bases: TGTGCCTGGAGTGCAGGCGGGGGGTCGGAGACCCAGTACTTC.